One sample yielded the 10 T cell receptor beta chains listed below, sequenced in a study of blood T cell repertoires in COVID-19. Profiled with immunoSEQ multiplex PCR; TCRdb holds only in-frame clones, not every one. The repertoire consists of about 160,000 clones, with under 90% occurring once and the leading ten covering over 9.5%. The specimen was peripheral blood. Source of these receptors: a woman of 80 years or more with active or convalescent COVID-19.

V and J are TRBV5-8 and TRBJ1-6; D uncertain. Trimming left V 3 bases short and J 7 bases short, with 17 bases between. Germline lookup yields CDR1 SGHTS and CDR2 YDEGEE. This CDR3 is 16 amino acids long. The CDR3 DNA follows: TGTGCCAGCAGCTCGAGTCTAAGGCCGGGAAATTCACCCCTCCACTTT. Translating gives CASSSSLRPGNSPLHF.

The genes are TRBV14 and TRBJ2-5; perhaps TRBD2 as D (6 bases). This CDR3 region has 15 residues. V was clipped by 0 bases and J by 5 bases, with 13 bases between them. Germline CDR1 is SGHDN and CDR2 is FVKESK. CDR3 in amino acids: CASSQDRSGVETQYF. CDR3 in DNA: TGTGCCAGCAGCCAAGATCGGTCGGGAGTTGAGACCCAGTACTTC.

V and J are TRBV21-1 and TRBJ1-1; the D segment call TRBD1 is taken from the table without a DNA check. TRBV21-1 is a documented pseudogene. This CDR3 region has 16 residues. This CDR3 reads CASSKPGTVMNTEAFF. The DNA for the CDR3 is TGTGCCAGCAGCAAACCTGGGACAGTCATGAACACTGAAGCTTTCTTT.

The chain has TRBV7-9 and TRBJ2-1, with 10 bases fitting TRBD2. CDR3 length equals 15 residues. V shed 5 bases, J shed 5 bases, and the junction held 6 bases outside the gene matches. Germline values: CDR1 SEHNR, CDR2 FQNEAQ (reference sequence). The CDR3 coding sequence is TGTGCCAGCAGCGTAACTAGCGGGACCGACAATGAGCAGTTCTTC. It specifies CASSVTSGTDNEQFF. Variable domain in full (rest from reference TRBV7-9 and TRBJ2-1): DTGVSQNPRHKITKRGQNVTFRCDPISEHNRLYWYRQTLGQGPEFLTYFQNEAQLEKSRLLSDRFSAERPKGSFSTLEIQRTEQGDSAMYLCASSVTSGTDNEQFFGPGTRLTVL.

V gene TRBV18 combines with J gene TRBJ1-3, with D maybe TRBD1 (5 bases). CDR1 and CDR2 (germline): KGHSH, LQKENI. With 10 bases removed from V and 0 bases from J, the gap between germline ends came to 16 bases. This CDR3 is built from 15 residues. The CDR3 here is CATRGGTLSGNTIYF. The CDR3 DNA reads TGTGCCACCAGAGGAGGGACCCTCTCTGGAAACACCATATATTTT.

The chain employs TRBV5-5 and TRBJ1-2; 7 bases map to TRBD1. Looked up from germline, CDR1 is SGHKS and CDR2 is YYEKEE (reference sequence). The CDR3 is 13 residues long. V lost 0 bases and J lost 5; bases outside the gene matches: 1. The CDR3 spells CASSLDRGYGYTF. CDR3 in DNA: TGTGCCAGCAGCTTGGACAGGGGATATGGCTACACCTTC.

This rearrangement joins TRBV5-5 to TRBJ2-3, with a tentative D call TRBD2 (6 bases). Germline V gives CDR1 SGHKS, CDR2 YYEKEE (reference sequence). The V end was cut by 2 bases, the J end by 0 bases, with 7 bases between. CDR3 length: 14 residues. The CDR3 loop reads CASSFAGSTDTQYF. DNA for the CDR3: TGTGCCAGCAGCTTTGCGGGGAGCACAGATACGCAGTATTTT.

The V gene is TRBV6-5, the J gene TRBJ2-7; possibly TRBD2 for D (5 bases). Trimming took 8 bases from V and 1 from J, leaving 15 bases between them. The CDR3 contains 14 residues. Per germline, CDR1 MNHEY and CDR2 SVGAGI. The CDR3 sequence is CASSTGSLSYEQYF. CDR3 in DNA: TGTGCCAGCTCAACGGGGTCGCTTTCCTACGAGCAGTACTTC.

V usage is TRBV6-5 and J usage is TRBJ1-2; D is perhaps TRBD1 (5 bases). The CDR3 length is 12 residues. V was pared by 4 bases and J by 8 bases, with 11 bases between. Per germline, CDR1 MNHEY and CDR2 SVGAGI. This chain's CDR3 is CASSLAGEGYTF. The DNA for the CDR3 is TGTGCCAGCAGTTTGGCGGGGGAAGGCTACACCTTC.

This chain uses TRBV5-8 with TRBJ1-6; 11 nucleotides match TRBD1. V was pared by 4 bases and J by 3 bases, with 6 bases of the junction left unmatched. CDR1 and CDR2 from the germline V gene are SGHTS and YDEGEE. There are 17 residues in the CDR3. The CDR3 here is CASSRSDRGLYNSPLHF. CDR3 in DNA: TGTGCCAGCAGCAGATCGGACAGGGGGCTCTATAATTCACCCCTCCACTTT. Looking up the rest from reference TRBV5-8 and TRBJ1-6 gives the full variable domain: EAGVTQSPTHLIKTRGQQATLRCSPISGHTSVYWYQQALGLGLQFLLWYDEGEERNRGNFPPRFSGRQFPNYSSELNVNALELEDSALYLCASSRSDRGLYNSPLHFGNGTRLTVT.